This is a list of T cell receptor beta chains from one sample in a study of T cells in Graves' hyperthyroidism and ophthalmopathy. A single record per CDR3 protein comes from TCRdb applying MiXCR to the multiplex PCR reads. The sample carries roughly 380,000 distinct CDR3 sequences, roughly 19% recorded once. Material for sequencing was blood. Every receptor here comes from a woman younger than 35 with Graves' hyperthyroidism. The CDR3 runs from the conserved cysteine through the conserved F or W. D genes are given only for firm matches. Rows may omit the clone size; those that give it use once, few, many or a size class.

D	V	J	size	CDR3	DNA
-	TRBV28	TRBJ2-7	-	CASFDRYTYEQYF	TGTGCCAGCTTTGACAGGTATACCTACGAGCAGTACTTC
-	TRBV29-1	TRBJ2-5	many	CSLQKRSQETQYF	TGCAGCCTACAAAAGCGGTCCCAAGAGACCCAGTACTTC
-	TRBV7-8	TRBJ2-5	many	CASSLRTAAGMTQYF	TGTGCCAGCAGCTTAAGGACGGCGGCGGGGATGACCCAGTACTTC
TRBD1	TRBV27	TRBJ1-1	many	CASKGQGATEAFF	TGTGCCAGCAAAGGACAGGGGGCGACTGAAGCTTTCTTT
TRBD1	TRBV27	TRBJ1-1	once	CASSEGDRVYEAFF	TGTGCCAGCAGTGAGGGGGACAGGGTTTATGAAGCTTTCTTT
TRBD2	TRBV7-8	TRBJ2-5	many	CASSLELGLAGIHQETQYF	TGTGCCAGCAGCTTAGAACTAGGACTAGCGGGGATACACCAAGAGACCCAGTACTTC
-	TRBV6-2/TRBV6-3	TRBJ1-3	many	CASSYESGNTIYF	TGTGCCAGCAGTTACGAGTCTGGAAACACCATATATTTT
TRBD1	TRBV15	TRBJ1-5	many	CATSITGEGPQHF	TGTGCCACCAGCATTACAGGGGAAGGGCCCCAGCATTTT
-	TRBV6-5	TRBJ1-5	many	CASNLERGRNQPQHF	TGTGCCAGCAATTTGGAGAGGGGTCGCAATCAGCCCCAGCATTTT
-	TRBV7-3	TRBJ2-2	many	CASSLRWRPEPGELFF	TGTGCCAGCAGCTTAAGGTGGCGGCCCGAGCCCGGGGAGCTGTTTTTT
TRBD1	TRBV6-1	TRBJ2-7	-	CASSEPRQGTYEQYF	TGTGCCAGCAGTGAACCCAGACAGGGCACCTACGAGCAGTACTTC
-	TRBV9	TRBJ2-5	many	CASSGGTTQETQYF	TGTGCCAGCAGCGGGGGGACAACTCAAGAGACCCAGTACTTC
TRBD2	TRBV20-1	TRBJ2-1	few	CSGTSGGALINEQFF	TGCAGTGGAACTAGCGGGGGGGCCCTTATAAATGAGCAGTTCTTC
-	TRBV3-1	TRBJ1-1	many	CASSQYIGFTEAFF	TGTGCCAGCAGCCAATATATAGGGTTCACTGAAGCTTTCTTT
-	TRBV12-3/TRBV12-4	TRBJ2-2	many	CASSLESGELFF	TGTGCCAGCAGCCTAGAATCTGGGGAGCTGTTTTTT
-	TRBV12-3/TRBV12-4	TRBJ2-5	many	CASRAGETQYF	TGTGCCAGCAGGGCGGGGGAGACCCAGTACTTC
TRBD2	TRBV5-4	TRBJ2-3	many	CASSGAQRGSTDTQYF	TGTGCCAGCAGCGGGGCCCAGCGGGGGAGCACAGATACGCAGTATTTT
-	TRBV2	TRBJ2-2	many	CASSAGGALYTGELFF	TGTGCCAGCAGTGCTGGGGGCGCTCTTTATACCGGGGAGCTGTTTTTT
-	TRBV7-3	TRBJ1-1	many	CASSLTRETRSEAFF	TGTGCCAGCAGCTTGACTCGGGAAACCCGCTCTGAAGCTTTCTTT
-	TRBV9	TRBJ2-7	-	CASSSPTGPNSYEQYF	TGTGCCAGCAGCTCCCCAACAGGGCCTAACTCCTACGAGCAGTACTTC
-	TRBV7-2	TRBJ2-5	many	CASSLVAMGETQYF	TGTGCCAGCAGCTTAGTAGCTATGGGAGAGACCCAGTACTTC
-	TRBV9	TRBJ2-5	-	CASSVAVEETQYF	TGTGCCAGCAGCGTAGCCGTAGAAGAGACCCAGTACTTC
TRBD1	TRBV6-2/TRBV6-3	TRBJ1-2	-	CASSYRGQGARVNYGYTF	TGTGCCAGCAGTTACCGAGGACAGGGGGCCCGTGTCAACTATGGCTACACCTTC
-	TRBV12-3/TRBV12-4	TRBJ2-5	many	CASTNSRAQKRETQYF	TGTGCCAGCACCAATTCTAGGGCACAGAAGCGGGAGACCCAGTACTTC
-	TRBV12-3/TRBV12-4	TRBJ1-1	few	CASRAGAPGNTEAFF	TGTGCCAGCAGGGCAGGGGCGCCTGGGAACACTGAAGCTTTCTTT
-	TRBV28	TRBJ1-1	-	CASSFSLGGTGHNTEAFF	TGTGCCAGCAGTTTTTCCCTGGGGGGTACCGGCCATAACACTGAAGCTTTCTTT
TRBD1	TRBV12-3/TRBV12-4	TRBJ1-5	many	CASSLGDRGYSNQPQHF	TGTGCCAGCAGTTTAGGAGACAGGGGCTATAGCAATCAGCCCCAGCATTTT
TRBD2	TRBV20-1	TRBJ2-5	-	CSATTSGAQKTQYF	TGCAGTGCAACGACTAGCGGGGCCCAGAAGACCCAGTACTTC
-	TRBV4-1	TRBJ2-7	many	CASSQAWATLGEQYF	TGCGCCAGCAGCCAAGCCTGGGCGACCCTAGGCGAGCAGTACTTC
-	TRBV20-1	TRBJ1-1	many	CSASRGDVTEAFF	TGCAGTGCTAGTCGGGGGGATGTTACTGAAGCTTTCTTT
TRBD2	TRBV28	TRBJ2-7	many	CASRGTTPSYEQYF	TGTGCCAGCAGGGGGACTACCCCTTCCTACGAGCAGTACTTC
-	TRBV6-1	TRBJ2-5	-	CASSEAGPSRTQYF	TGTGCCAGCAGTGAAGCGGGGCCCTCCCGGACCCAGTACTTC
-	TRBV2	TRBJ1-1	many	CASSRTYTEAFF	TGTGCCAGCAGTCGAACGTACACTGAAGCTTTCTTT
-	TRBV9	TRBJ1-2	many	CASSPLPGGFDYGYTF	TGTGCCAGCAGCCCTTTGCCGGGGGGGTTTGACTATGGCTACACCTTC
-	TRBV3-1	TRBJ1-2	-	CASSQDGLGGYTF	TGTGCCAGCAGCCAAGACGGACTTGGAGGCTACACCTTC
-	TRBV5-1	TRBJ1-5	many	CASSLDGEVQPQHF	TGCGCCAGCAGCTTGGACGGGGAGGTCCAGCCCCAGCATTTT
TRBD1	TRBV14	TRBJ2-6	many	CASSQRPQGWLSGANVLTF	TGTGCCAGCAGCCAAAGACCACAGGGGTGGCTCTCTGGGGCCAACGTCCTGACTTTC
-	TRBV10-3	TRBJ1-5	-	CAISESGDFNQPQHF	TGTGCCATCAGTGAGTCGGGGGACTTCAATCAGCCCCAGCATTTT
TRBD2	TRBV10-3	TRBJ2-5	many	CAISERGGLQETQYF	TGTGCCATCAGTGAGCGCGGGGGGCTTCAAGAGACCCAGTACTTC
-	TRBV6-1	TRBJ1-3	many	CASSVLRGGGNTIYF	TGTGCCAGCAGTGTCCTCCGTGGTGGTGGAAACACCATATATTTT
-	TRBV20-1	TRBJ1-2	-	CGASRPGYGYTF	TGCGGTGCTAGCAGGCCTGGGTATGGCTACACCTTC
-	TRBV11-2	TRBJ2-5	many	CASRASRGGYQETQYF	TGTGCCAGCAGGGCTAGCAGAGGAGGGTACCAAGAGACCCAGTACTTC
-	TRBV12-3/TRBV12-4	TRBJ1-3	many	CASSLTGNTIYF	TGTGCCAGCAGTTTAACTGGAAACACCATATATTTT
-	TRBV4-1	TRBJ2-5	many	CASSQRDAQETQYF	TGCGCCAGCAGCCAGCGGGACGCACAAGAGACCCAGTACTTC
-	TRBV5-4	TRBJ2-7	few	CASSSPTGSRDF	TGTGCCAGCAGCTCCCCGACAGGCTCAAGGGACTTC
TRBD1	TRBV12-3/TRBV12-4	TRBJ1-2	many	CASSSGQGAVGYTF	TGTGCCAGCAGTTCGGGACAGGGGGCGGTTGGCTACACCTTC
-	TRBV6-1	TRBJ1-2	many	CASSPRNRGYTF	TGTGCCAGCAGTCCCCGCAATCGAGGCTACACCTTC
TRBD1	TRBV7-2	TRBJ2-7	many	CASSLVGTGFYEQYF	TGTGCCAGCAGCTTAGTCGGGACAGGGTTCTACGAGCAGTACTTC
-	TRBV12-3/TRBV12-4	TRBJ1-1	many	CASSLGSSGTEAFF	TGTGCCAGCAGTTTAGGGTCCAGCGGGACTGAAGCTTTCTTT
-	TRBV12-3/TRBV12-4	TRBJ1-2	-	CATTGTGQSGIYGYTF	TGTGCCACAACAGGAACAGGCCAAAGCGGGATTTATGGCTACACCTTC
-	TRBV24-1	TRBJ1-2	many	CATSDFRANYGYTF	TGTGCCACCAGTGATTTTAGAGCGAACTATGGCTACACCTTC
-	TRBV6-1	TRBJ1-1	many	CASSVVGGGQNTEAFF	TGTGCCAGCAGCGTAGTGGGAGGAGGACAGAACACTGAAGCTTTCTTT
-	TRBV20-1	TRBJ1-1	-	CSVPPGGPTEAFF	TGCAGTGTACCACCGGGCGGGCCGACTGAAGCTTTCTTT